This TCR beta chain was observed in a study of chemoradiotherapy in HPV16-positive cancers. Broader study findings: Non-HPV-specific T cells did not expand in tumors during treatment, whereas candidate HPV-specific clones and E7-related motifs did.

Data came from immunoSEQ multiplex PCR; TCRdb stores just in-frame clones and leaves some out. The sample shows tens of thousands of clones, 75% to 90% of them seen only once. After removal of 3 bases from V and 1 base from J, the junction contained 7 bases not matched to a gene. Germline CDR1 reads SGHAT; CDR2 reads FQNNGV. CDR3 length: 18 residues. This clone was seen only a few times. Its antigen remains unidentified. The clonotype comes from a human donor with HPV-associated anogenital cancer. Here the sequenced sample was blood, taken from a patient who underwent chemoradiotherapy. J is TRBJ2-7 and V is TRBV11-2; 15 bases map to TRBD2. The CDR3 here is CASSFRVGTSGGSYEQYF. CDR3 nucleotide sequence: TGTGCCAGCAGCTTCAGGGTGGGGACTAGCGGGGGGTCCTACGAGCAGTACTTC.